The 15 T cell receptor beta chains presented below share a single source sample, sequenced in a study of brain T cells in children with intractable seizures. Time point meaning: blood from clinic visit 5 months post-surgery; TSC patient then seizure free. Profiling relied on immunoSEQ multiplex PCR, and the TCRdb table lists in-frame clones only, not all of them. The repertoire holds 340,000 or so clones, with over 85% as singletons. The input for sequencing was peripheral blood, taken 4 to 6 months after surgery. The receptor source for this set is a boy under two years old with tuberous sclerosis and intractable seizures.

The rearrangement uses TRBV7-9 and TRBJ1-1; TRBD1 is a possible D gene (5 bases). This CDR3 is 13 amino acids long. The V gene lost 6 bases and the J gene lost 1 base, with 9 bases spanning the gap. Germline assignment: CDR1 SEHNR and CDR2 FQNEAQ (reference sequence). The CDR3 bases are TGTGCCAGCAGACCCGGGGGGAACACTGAAGCTTTCTTT. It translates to CASRPGGNTEAFF.

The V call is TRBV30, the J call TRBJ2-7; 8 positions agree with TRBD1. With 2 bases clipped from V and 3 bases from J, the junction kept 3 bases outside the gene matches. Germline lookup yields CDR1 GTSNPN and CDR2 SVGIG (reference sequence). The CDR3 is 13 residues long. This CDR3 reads CAWSNRGFYEQYF. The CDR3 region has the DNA TGTGCCTGGAGTAACAGGGGGTTCTACGAGCAGTACTTC.

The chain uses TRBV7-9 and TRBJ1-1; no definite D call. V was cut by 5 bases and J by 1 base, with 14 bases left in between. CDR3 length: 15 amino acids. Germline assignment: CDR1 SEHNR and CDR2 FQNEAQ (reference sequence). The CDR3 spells CASSPAVRANTEAFF. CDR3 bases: TGTGCCAGCAGCCCCGCAGTACGGGCGAACACTGAAGCTTTCTTT.

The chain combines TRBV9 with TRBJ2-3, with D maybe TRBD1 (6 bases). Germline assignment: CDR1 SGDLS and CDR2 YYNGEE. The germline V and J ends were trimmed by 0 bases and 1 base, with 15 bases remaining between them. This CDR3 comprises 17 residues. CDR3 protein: CASSVVEGVSRTDTQYF. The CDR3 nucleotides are TGTGCCAGCAGCGTAGTTGAGGGGGTTTCACGCACAGATACGCAGTATTTT.

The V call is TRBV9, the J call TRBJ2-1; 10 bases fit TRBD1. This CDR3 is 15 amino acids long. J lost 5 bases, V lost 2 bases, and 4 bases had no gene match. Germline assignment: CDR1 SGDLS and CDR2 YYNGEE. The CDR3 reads CASSVTGGENNEQFF. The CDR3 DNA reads TGTGCCAGCAGCGTGACAGGGGGCGAAAACAATGAGCAGTTCTTC.

The CDR3 protein is CASRDRLAGGLDTQYF. DNA of the CDR3: TGTGCCAGTAGGGACAGACTAGCGGGAGGATTAGATACGCAGTATTTT. V is TRBV19 and J is TRBJ2-3; 13 nucleotides agree with TRBD2. The CDR3 length is 16 residues. Germline V gene data show CDR1 as LNHDA and CDR2 as SQIVND (reference sequence). V trimming: 6 bases; J trimming: 5 bases; junction bases outside the gene matches: 8.

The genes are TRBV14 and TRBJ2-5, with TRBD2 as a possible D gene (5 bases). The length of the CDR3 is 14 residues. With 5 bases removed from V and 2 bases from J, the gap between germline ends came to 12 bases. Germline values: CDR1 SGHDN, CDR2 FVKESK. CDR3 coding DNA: TGTGCCAGCAGCAGTCTAACGGGGCAAGAGACCCAGTACTTC. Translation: CASSSLTGQETQYF. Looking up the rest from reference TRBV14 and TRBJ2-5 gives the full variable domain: EAGVTQFPSHSVIEKGQTVTLRCDPISGHDNLYWYRRVMGKEIKFLLHFVKESKQDESGMPNNRFLAERTGGTYSTLKVQPAELEDSGVYFCASSSLTGQETQYFGPGTRLLVL.

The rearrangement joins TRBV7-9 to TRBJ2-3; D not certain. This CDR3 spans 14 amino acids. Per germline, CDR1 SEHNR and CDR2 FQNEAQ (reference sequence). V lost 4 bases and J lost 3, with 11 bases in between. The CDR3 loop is CASSSTLVTDTQYF. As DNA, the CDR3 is TGTGCCAGCAGCTCGACACTGGTTACAGATACGCAGTATTTT. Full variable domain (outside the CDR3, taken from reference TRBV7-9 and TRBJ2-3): DTGVSQNPRHKITKRGQNVTFRCDPISEHNRLYWYRQTLGQGPEFLTYFQNEAQLEKSRLLSDRFSAERPKGSFSTLEIQRTEQGDSAMYLCASSSTLVTDTQYFGPGTRLTVL.

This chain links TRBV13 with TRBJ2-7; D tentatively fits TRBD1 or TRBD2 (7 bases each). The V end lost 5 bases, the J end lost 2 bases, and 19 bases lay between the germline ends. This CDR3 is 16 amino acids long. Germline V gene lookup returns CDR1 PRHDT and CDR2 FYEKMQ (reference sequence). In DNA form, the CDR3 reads TGTGCCAGCAGCCCCATTGGGGGGGGACAGACCTACGAGCAGTACTTC. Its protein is CASSPIGGGQTYEQYF.

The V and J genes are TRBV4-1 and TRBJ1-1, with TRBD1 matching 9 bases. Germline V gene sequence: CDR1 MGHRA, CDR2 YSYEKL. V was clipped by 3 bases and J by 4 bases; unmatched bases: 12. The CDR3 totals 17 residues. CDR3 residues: CASSHQGGGQGGTEAFF. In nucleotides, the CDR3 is TGCGCCAGCAGCCACCAGGGGGGGGGACAGGGCGGCACTGAAGCTTTCTTT.

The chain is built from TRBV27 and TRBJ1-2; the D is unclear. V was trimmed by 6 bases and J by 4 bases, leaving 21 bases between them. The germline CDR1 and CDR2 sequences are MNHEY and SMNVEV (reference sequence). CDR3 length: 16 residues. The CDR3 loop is CASSYSLGSLRYGYTF. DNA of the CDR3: TGTGCCAGCAGCTATTCCCTCGGGAGTCTGCGCTATGGCTACACCTTC.

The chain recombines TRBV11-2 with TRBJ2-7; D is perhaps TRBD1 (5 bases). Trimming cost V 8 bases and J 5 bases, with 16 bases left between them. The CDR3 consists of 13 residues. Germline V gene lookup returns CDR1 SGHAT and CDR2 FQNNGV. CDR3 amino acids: CASFISGSHEQYF. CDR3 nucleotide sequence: TGTGCCAGCTTTATATCAGGGTCCCACGAGCAGTACTTC.

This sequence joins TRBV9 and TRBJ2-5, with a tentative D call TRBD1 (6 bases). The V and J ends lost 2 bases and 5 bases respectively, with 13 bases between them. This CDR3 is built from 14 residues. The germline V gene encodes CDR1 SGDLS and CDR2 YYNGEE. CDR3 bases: TGTGCCAGCAGCGTCATCGACAGGACGGAGACCCAGTACTTC. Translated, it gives CASSVIDRTETQYF.

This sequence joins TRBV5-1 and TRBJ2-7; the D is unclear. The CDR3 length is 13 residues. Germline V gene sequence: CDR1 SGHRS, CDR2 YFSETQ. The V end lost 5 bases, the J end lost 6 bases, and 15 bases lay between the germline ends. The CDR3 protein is CASSPGQTAEQYF. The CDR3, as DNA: TGCGCCAGCAGTCCAGGCCAGACCGCCGAGCAGTACTTC.

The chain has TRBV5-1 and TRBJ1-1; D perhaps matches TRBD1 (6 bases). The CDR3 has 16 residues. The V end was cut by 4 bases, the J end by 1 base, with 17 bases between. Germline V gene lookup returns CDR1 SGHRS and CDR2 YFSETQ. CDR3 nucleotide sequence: TGCGCCAGCAGCCGGGATTCAGGGGTAAAGAACACTGAAGCTTTCTTT. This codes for CASSRDSGVKNTEAFF.